This T cell receptor beta chain originates from a study of blood T cells in healthy people across ages. Turning to the study itself: Per every two T cells, about one barcoded beta molecule was captured by template switching. General study results and limits: Correlation between TCR beta diversity and naive T cell percentage was strong. Across the age range, TCR beta diversity per million T cells fell in a roughly linear way.

Through a sample-barcoded 5' primer and a J-beta primer mix, a second PCR was run for roughly 6 to 11 cycles. Every cDNA molecule carried a tag from a template-switch adaptor bearing 12 random nucleotides. TCRdb redid the calling of the 5' RACE reads with MiXCR, one entry per CDR3 protein. The table shows 1.5 million to 2 million distinct CDR3 sequences, with roughly 28% occurring only once. Germline V gene sequence: CDR1 DFQATT, CDR2 SNEGSKA (reference sequence). The CDR3 runs 14 residues. Trimming at V came to 6 bases and at J to 6 bases, leaving 12 bases not matched to a gene. Note on this clonotype: The antigen remains undetermined.

The sequenced material came from blood. The clonotype was recovered from a woman between 25 and 40 years old in good health. J is TRBJ1-2 and V is TRBV20-1; 8 nucleotides match TRBD1. The CDR3 sequence: CSAPLGQGNDGYTF. The CDR3 DNA follows: TGCAGTGCCCCCCTTGGACAGGGCAACGATGGCTACACCTTC.